The entry that follows covers one T cell receptor beta chain sequence. The antigen remains undetermined. The sample is drawn from a study of post-analysis software for immune sequencing data. CDR3 size: 15 residues. Germline V gene sequence: CDR1 MNHEY, CDR2 SVGAGI. V lost 5 bases, J lost 8 bases, and 9 bases stayed unmatched. Study-level results: There were about five TRBV segments more frequent in patients than controls, and TRBV5-6, TRBV5-1 and TRBV20-1 were among them. Multiple sclerosis was associated with a significant reduction in normalized Chao1 diversity relative to controls.

The TCR beta cDNA libraries carried unique molecular identifiers. TCRdb analysed the PCR reads with MiXCR anew, one entry per CDR3 protein. The data contain about 620,000 distinct CDR3 sequences, about 40% of them singletons. This TCR was recovered from a girl aged 10 to 17 with multiple sclerosis. Source material: blood. This chain uses TRBV6-5 with TRBJ2-1; 10 bases are a match to TRBD2. CDR3 residues: CASSPVASGGDEQFF. The CDR3 DNA reads TGTGCCAGCAGTCCCGTTGCTAGCGGGGGCGATGAGCAGTTCTTC.